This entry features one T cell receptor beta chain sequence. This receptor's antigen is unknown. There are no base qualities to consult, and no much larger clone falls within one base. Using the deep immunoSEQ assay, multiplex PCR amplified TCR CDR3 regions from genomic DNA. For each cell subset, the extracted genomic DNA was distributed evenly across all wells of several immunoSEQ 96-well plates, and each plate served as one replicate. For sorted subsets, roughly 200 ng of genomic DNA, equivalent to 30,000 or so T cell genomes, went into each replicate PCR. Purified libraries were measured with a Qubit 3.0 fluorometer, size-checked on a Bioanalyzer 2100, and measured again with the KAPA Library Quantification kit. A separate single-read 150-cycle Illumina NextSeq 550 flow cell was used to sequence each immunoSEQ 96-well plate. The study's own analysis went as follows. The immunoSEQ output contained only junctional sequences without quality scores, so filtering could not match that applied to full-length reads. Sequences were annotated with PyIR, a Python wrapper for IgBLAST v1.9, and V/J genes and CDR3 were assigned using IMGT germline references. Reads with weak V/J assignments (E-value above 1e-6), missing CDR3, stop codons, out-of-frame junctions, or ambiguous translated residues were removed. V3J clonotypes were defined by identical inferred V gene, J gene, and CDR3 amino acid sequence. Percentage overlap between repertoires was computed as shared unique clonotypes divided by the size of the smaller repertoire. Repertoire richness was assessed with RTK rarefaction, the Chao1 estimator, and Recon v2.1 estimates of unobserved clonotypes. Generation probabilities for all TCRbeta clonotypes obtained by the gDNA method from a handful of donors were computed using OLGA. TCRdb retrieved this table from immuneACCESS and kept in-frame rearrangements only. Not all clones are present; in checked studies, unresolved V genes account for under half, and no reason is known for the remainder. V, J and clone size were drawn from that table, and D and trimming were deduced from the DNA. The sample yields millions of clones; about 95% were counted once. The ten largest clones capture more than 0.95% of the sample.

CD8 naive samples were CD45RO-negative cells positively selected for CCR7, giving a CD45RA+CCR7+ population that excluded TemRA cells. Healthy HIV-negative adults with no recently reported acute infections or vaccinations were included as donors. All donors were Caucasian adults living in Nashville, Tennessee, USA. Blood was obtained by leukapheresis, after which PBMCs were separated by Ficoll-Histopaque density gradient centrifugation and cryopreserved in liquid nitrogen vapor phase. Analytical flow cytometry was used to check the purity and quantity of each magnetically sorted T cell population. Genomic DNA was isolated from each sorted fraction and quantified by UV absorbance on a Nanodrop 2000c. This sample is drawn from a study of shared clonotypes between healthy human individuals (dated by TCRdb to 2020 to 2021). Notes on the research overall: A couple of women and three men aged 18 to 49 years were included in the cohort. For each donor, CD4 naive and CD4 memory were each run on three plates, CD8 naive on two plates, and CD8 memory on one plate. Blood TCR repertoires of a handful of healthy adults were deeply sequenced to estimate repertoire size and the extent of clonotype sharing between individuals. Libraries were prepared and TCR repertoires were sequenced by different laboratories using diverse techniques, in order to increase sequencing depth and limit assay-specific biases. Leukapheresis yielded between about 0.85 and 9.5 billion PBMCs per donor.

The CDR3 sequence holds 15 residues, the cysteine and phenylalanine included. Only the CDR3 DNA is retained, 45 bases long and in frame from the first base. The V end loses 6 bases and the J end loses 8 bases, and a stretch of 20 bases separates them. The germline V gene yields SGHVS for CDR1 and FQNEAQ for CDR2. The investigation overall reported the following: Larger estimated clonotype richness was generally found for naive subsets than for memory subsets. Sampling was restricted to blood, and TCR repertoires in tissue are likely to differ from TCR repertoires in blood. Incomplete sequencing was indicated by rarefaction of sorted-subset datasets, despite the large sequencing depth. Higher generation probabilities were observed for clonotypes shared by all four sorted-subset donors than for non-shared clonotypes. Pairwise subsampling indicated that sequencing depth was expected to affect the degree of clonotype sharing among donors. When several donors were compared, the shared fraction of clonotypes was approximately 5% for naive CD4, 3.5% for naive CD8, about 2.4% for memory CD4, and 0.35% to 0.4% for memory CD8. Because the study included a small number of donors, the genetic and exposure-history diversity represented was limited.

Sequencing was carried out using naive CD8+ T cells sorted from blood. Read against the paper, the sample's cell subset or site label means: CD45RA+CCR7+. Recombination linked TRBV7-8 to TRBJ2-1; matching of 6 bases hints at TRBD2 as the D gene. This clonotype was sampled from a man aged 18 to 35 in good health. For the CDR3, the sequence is CASSPYNMEGDEQFF. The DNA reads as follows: TGTGCCAGCAGTCCCTACAATATGGAGGGCGATGAGCAGTTCTTC.